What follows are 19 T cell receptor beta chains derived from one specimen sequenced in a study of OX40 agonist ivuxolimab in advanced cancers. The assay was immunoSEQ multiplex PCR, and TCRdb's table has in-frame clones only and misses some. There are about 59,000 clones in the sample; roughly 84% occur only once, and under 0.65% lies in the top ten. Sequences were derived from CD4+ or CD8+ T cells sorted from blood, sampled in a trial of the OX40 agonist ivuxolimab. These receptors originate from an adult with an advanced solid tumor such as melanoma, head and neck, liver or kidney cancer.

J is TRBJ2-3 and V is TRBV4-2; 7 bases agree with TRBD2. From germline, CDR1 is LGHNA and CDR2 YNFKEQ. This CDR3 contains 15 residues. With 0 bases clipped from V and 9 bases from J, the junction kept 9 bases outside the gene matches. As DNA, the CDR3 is TGTGCCAGCAGCCAAGATTGGTACGAGCGGGAAACGCAGTATTTT. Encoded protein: CASSQDWYERETQYF.

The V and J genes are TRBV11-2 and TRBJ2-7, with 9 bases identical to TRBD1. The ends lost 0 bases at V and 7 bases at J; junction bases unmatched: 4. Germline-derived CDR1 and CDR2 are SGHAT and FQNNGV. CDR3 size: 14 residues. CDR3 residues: CASSLDRQGGEQYF. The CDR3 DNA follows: TGTGCCAGCAGCTTAGATAGACAGGGGGGGGAGCAGTACTTC.

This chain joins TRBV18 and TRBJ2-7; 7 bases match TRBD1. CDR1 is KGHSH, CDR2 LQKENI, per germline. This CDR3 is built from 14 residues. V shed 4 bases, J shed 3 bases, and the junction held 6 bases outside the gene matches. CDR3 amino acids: CASSRRQGNYEQYF. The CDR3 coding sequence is TGTGCCAGCTCACGGAGACAGGGCAACTACGAGCAGTACTTC.

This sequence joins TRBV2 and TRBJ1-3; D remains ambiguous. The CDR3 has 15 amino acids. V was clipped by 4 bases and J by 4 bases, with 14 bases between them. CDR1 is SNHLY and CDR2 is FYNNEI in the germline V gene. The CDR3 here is CASSVGGSGGNTIYF. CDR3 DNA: TGTGCCAGCAGTGTGGGAGGGTCGGGAGGAAACACCATATATTTT. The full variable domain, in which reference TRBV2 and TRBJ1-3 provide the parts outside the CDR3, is EPEVTQTPSHQVTQMGQEVILRCVPISNHLYFYWYRQILGQKVEFLVSFYNNEISEKSEIFDDQFSVERPDGSNFTLKIRSTKLEDSAMYFCASSVGGSGGNTIYFGEGSWLTVV.

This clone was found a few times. The CDR3 DNA reads as TGTGCCAGCAGCTTATACCCGCAGACCTACGAGCAGTACTTC. It specifies CASSLYPQTYEQYF. The rearrangement joins TRBV7-2 to TRBJ2-7; D remains ambiguous. Germline values: CDR1 SGHTA, CDR2 FQGNSA. This CDR3 comprises 14 residues. Trimming left V 2 bases short and J 2 bases short, with 10 bases between.

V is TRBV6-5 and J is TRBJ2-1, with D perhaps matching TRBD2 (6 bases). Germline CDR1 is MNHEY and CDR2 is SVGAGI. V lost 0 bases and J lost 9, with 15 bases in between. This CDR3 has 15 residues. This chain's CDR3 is CASSYSGGKGSEQFF. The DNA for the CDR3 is TGTGCCAGCAGTTACTCGGGCGGGAAGGGTAGTGAGCAGTTCTTC.

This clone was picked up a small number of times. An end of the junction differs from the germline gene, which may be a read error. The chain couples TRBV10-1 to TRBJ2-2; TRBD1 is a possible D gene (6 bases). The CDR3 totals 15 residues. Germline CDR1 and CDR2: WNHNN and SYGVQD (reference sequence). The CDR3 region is CASSEGQGNAGELFF. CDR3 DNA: TGCGCCAGCAGTGAAGGGCAGGGGAACGCCGGGGAGCTGTTTTTT.

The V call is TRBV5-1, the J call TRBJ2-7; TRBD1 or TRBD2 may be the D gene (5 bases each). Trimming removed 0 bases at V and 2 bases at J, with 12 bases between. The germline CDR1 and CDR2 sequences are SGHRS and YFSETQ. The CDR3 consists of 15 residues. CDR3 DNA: TGCGCCAGCAGCTTGGAGGGACGGCAAACCTACGAGCAGTACTTC. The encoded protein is CASSLEGRQTYEQYF. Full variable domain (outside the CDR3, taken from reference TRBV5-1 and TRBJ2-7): KAGVTQTPRYLIKTRGQQVTLSCSPISGHRSVSWYQQTPGQGLQFLFEYFSETQRNKGNFPGRFSGRQFSNSRSEMNVSTLELGDSALYLCASSLEGRQTYEQYFGPGTRLTVT.

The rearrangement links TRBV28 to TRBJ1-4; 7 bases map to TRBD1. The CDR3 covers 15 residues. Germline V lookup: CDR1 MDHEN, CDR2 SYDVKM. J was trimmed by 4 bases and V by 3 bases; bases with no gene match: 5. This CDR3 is CASSFPGTDNEKLFF. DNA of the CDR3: TGTGCCAGCAGTTTTCCCGGGACAGATAATGAAAAACTGTTTTTT.

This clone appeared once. The CDR3 sequence: CASSLLAGGSQRLLRYNEQFF. The CDR3 coding sequence is TGTGCCAGCAGTCTACTAGCGGGAGGCTCCCAGCGTCTGCTACGCTACAATGAGCAGTTCTTC. The chain carries TRBV19 and TRBJ2-1, with 12 bases that match TRBD2. The CDR3 covers 21 residues. V shed 9 bases and J 3 bases; nucleotides not matched to a gene: 24. Germline CDR1 and CDR2: LNHDA and SQIVND (reference sequence). Based on the CDR3 plus reference TRBV19 and TRBJ2-1, the full variable domain is DGGITQSPKYLFRKEGQNVTLSCEQNLNHDAMYWYRQDPGQGLRLIYYSQIVNDFQKGDIAEGYSVSREKKESFPLTVTSAQKNPTAFYLCASSLLAGGSQRLLRYNEQFFGPGTRLTVL.

CDR3 coding DNA: TGTGCCAGCAGCTCAACGGGTTATCGCACTGAAGCTTTCTTT. Its protein is CASSSTGYRTEAFF. The rearrangement links TRBV11-2 to TRBJ1-1; D ambiguous. This CDR3 has 14 amino acids. Germline V gives CDR1 SGHAT, CDR2 FQNNGV. The germline V and J ends were trimmed by 4 bases and 4 bases, with 13 bases remaining between them.

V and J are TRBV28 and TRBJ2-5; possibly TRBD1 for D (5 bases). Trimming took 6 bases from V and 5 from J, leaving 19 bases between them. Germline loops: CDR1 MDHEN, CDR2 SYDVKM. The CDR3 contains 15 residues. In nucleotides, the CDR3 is TGTGCCAGCAGATCGGCAGGGCCATTAGGGGAGACCCAGTACTTC. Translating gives CASRSAGPLGETQYF. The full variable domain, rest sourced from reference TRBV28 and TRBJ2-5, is DVKVTQSSRYLVKRTGEKVFLECVQDMDHENMFWYRQDPGLGLRLIYFSYDVKMKEKGDIPEGYSVSREKKERFSLILESASTNQTSMYLCASRSAGPLGETQYFGPGTRLLVL.

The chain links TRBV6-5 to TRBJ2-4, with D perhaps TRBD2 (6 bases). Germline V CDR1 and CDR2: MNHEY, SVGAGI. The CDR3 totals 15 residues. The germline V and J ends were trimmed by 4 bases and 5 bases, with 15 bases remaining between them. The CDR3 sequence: CASSSTWASENIQYF. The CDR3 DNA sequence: TGTGCCAGCAGTTCCACATGGGCTAGCGAAAACATTCAGTACTTC.

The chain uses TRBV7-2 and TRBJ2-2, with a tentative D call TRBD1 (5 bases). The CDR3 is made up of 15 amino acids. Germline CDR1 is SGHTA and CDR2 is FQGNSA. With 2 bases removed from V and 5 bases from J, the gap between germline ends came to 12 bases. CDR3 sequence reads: CASSLTRAGTGELFF. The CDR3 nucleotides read TGTGCCAGCAGCTTAACCAGGGCTGGTACCGGGGAGCTGTTTTTT.

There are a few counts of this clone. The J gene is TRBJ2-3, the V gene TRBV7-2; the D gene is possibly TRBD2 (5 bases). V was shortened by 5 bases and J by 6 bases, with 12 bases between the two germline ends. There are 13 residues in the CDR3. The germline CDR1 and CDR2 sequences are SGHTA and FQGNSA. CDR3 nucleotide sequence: TGTGCCAGCAGCCGACTAATACGGGATACGCAGTATTTT. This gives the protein CASSRLIRDTQYF.

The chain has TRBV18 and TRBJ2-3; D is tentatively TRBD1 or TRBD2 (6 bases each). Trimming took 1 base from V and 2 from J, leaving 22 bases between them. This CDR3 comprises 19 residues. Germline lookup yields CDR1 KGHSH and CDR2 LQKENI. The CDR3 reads CASSPLARSAGHSTDTQYF. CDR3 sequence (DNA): TGTGCCAGCTCACCACTTGCGCGGTCGGCGGGACACTCCACAGATACGCAGTATTTT.

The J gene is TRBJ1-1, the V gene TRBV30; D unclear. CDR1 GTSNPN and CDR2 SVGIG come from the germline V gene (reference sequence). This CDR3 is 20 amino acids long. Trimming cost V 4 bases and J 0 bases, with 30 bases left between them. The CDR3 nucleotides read TGTGCCTGGAACCGCTATCCGGGGAGGATCGGGCCGGCGTTGAACACTGAAGCTTTCTTT. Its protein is CAWNRYPGRIGPALNTEAFF.

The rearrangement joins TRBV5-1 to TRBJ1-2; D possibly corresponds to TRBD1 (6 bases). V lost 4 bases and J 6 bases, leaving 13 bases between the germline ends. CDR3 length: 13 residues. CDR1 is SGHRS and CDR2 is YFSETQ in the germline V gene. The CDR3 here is CASSLGPGDGYTF. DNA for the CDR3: TGCGCCAGCAGCCTAGGTCCAGGGGATGGCTACACCTTC.

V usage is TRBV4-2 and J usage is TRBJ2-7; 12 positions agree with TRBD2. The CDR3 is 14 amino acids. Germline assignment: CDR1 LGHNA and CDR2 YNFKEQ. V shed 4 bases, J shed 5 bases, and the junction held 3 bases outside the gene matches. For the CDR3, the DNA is TGTGCCAGCAGCCGGACTAGCGGGATCGACGAGCAGTACTTC. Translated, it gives CASSRTSGIDEQYF.